This TCR beta chain was captured in a study of CXCR3-negative and CXCR3-positive naive CD8 T cells (dated by TCRdb to about 2019). Study-level background: Approximately 140 million TRB reads were obtained in total, roughly 1.5 +/- 0.3 million reads per library. Data from roughly eleven donors, pooled across two independent experiments, went into the diversity and physicochemical repertoire analyses. The TRBV-TRBJ cluster analysis covered naive subsets from 5 donors and memory cells from 3 donors. What the work shows at the level of the full study, not this receptor alone: TRB CDR3s from CXCR3-positive naive cells showed higher hydrophobicity (lower Kidera factor 4), lower energy, and higher strength and volume indices than CXCR3-negative naive cells. Freshly isolated PBMCs were used for most assays because CXCR3 expression went down partially after cryopreservation. Within the same donor, TRBV-TRBJ usage looked similar between naive CXCR3-negative and CXCR3-positive cells, but memory cells had distinct patterns. Because surface CD5, which is linked to self-reactivity in mice, was comparable between the naive subsets, TCR interaction strength was also inferred from the physicochemical properties of TRB CDR3s. Both naive subsets had comparably high repertoire diversity, while memory CD8+ T cells had much lower repertoire diversity.

A remark on this clonotype: It has no known antigen specificity.

The CDR3 contains 14 residues, cysteine and phenylalanine counted. Only the protein is available. As encoded in the germline V gene, CDR1 is SQVTM while CDR2 is ANQGSEA. Each CD8+ T cell subset was flow-sorted in triplicate, with fewer than 350,000 cells per subset placed directly into RLT lysis buffer. To keep memory contaminants out, a stringent definition of naive CD8+ T cells was applied: CD45RO-CCR7+CD27+CD95-. Standard density gradient centrifugation was used to isolate peripheral blood mononuclear cells from buffy coats. Naive CXCR3-negative and CXCR3-positive CD8+ T cells were flow-sorted on a FACSAria III. An RNeasy Mini Kit was used to extract total RNA from the sorted cells. The instrument given in TCRdb is NextSeq 550. The Human TCR Profiling Kit (MiLaboratory) was used to prepare UMI-labeled 5' RACE TRB cDNA libraries. The full amount of extracted RNA was used for cDNA synthesis, and the full amount of resulting cDNA was used for PCR amplification. Libraries were prepared in parallel using an identical number of PCR cycles. In the source study's methods: About 50,000 +/- 10,000 unique UMI-labeled TRB cDNA molecules per library were extracted with MIGEC and MiXCR, with at least two reads per UMI required. Each library averaged roughly 36,000 +/- 9,600 functional in-frame TRB CDR3 nucleotide clonotypes without stop codons. Diversity metrics, including normalized Shannon-Wiener and Chao1, were computed in VDJtools after downsampling to 5000 UMI-labeled TRB molecules per sample. VDJtools computed clonotype-size-weighted physicochemical properties of the central five CDR3 residues: interaction energy, strength, volume and Kidera factor 4. TCRdb reprocessed the sequencing reads and holds a single record per CDR3 protein sequence, with no DNA. The V and J calls and clone size come from TCRdb's table, not from the authors' own analysis. The record for this sample contains 84,000 or so distinct CDR3 sequences. Around 0.62% of the sample comes from the top ten.

The chain uses TRBV29-1 and TRBJ2-7; TCRdb proposes TRBD1, but this gene call is untestable without DNA. The clonotype originates from a human donor in good health. Some clones in this sample may be carry-over from other donors' samples. The sample comprised naive CXCR3+ CD8+ T cells from blood. The cell subset or site label here, explained by the study, means: CD45RO-CCR7+CD27+CD95- naive CD8+ T cells expressing CXCR3 (TNR3+). The CDR3 protein sequence reads: CSVFIRDRAHEQYF.